These 7 T cell receptor beta chains share one sample of origin, sequenced in a study of cytomegalovirus exposure and HLA in healthy donors. Assay used: immunoSEQ multiplex PCR; TCRdb lists only in-frame clones, some missing. The repertoire consists of over 100,000 clones, with 75% to 90% occurring once and the leading ten covering roughly 1.2%. Specimen: PBMCs. These receptors were collected from a woman between 18 and 29 years old in good health and CMV-seronegative.

V usage is TRBV12-2 and J usage is TRBJ1-5. TRBV12-2 is flagged as a pseudogene. This CDR3 is built from 18 residues. CDR3 amino acids: CASRLEPDLGDSRVPQHF. DNA for the CDR3: TGTGCAAGTCGCTTAGAGCCGGACCTAGGGGACTCCAGGGTGCCCCAGCATTTT.

The V and J genes are TRBV7-9 and TRBJ2-5; 7 nucleotides agree with TRBD1. V lost 5 bases, J lost 1 base, and 7 bases stayed unmatched. This CDR3 contains 15 residues. CDR1 is SEHNR and CDR2 is FQNEAQ in the germline V gene (reference sequence). This chain's CDR3 is CASSRGQALQETQYF. The CDR3 bases are TGTGCCAGCAGCCGTGGACAGGCGCTCCAAGAGACCCAGTACTTC.

This clone was detected once. The chain employs TRBV7-8 and TRBJ2-1, with TRBD2 matching over 10 bases. The V and J ends lost 5 bases and 5 bases, in that order; junction bases with no gene match: 6. This CDR3 is built from 15 residues. Looked up from germline, CDR1 is SGHVS and CDR2 is FQNEAQ. The CDR3 nucleotides are TGTGCCAGCAGCCCAGGACTAGCGGACGACAATGAGCAGTTCTTC. Protein: CASSPGLADDNEQFF. Looking up the rest from reference TRBV7-8 and TRBJ2-1 gives the full variable domain: GAGVSQSPRYKVAKRGQDVALRCDPISGHVSLFWYQQALGQGPEFLTYFQNEAQLDKSGLPSDRFFAERPEGSVSTLKIQRTQQEDSAVYLCASSPGLADDNEQFFGPGTRLTVL.

The chain has TRBV7-8 and TRBJ2-5; a possible D gene is TRBD1 (6 bases). Trimming pared 2 bases from V and 4 bases from J, leaving 17 bases between. The CDR3 extends over 16 amino acids. In germline, CDR1 is SGHVS, CDR2 FQNEAQ. CDR3 protein: CASSLTTPGAGETQYF. For the CDR3, the DNA is TGTGCCAGCAGCTTAACTACCCCAGGGGCCGGAGAGACCCAGTACTTC.

V is TRBV7-8 and J is TRBJ2-7; a weak D match, TRBD1 (6 bases). The CDR3 totals 13 residues. Germline-derived CDR1 and CDR2 are SGHVS and FQNEAQ. V was clipped by 1 base and J by 6 bases, with 10 bases between them. The CDR3 nucleotides read TGTGCCAGCAGCTTAGGACAGGCGCGCGAGCAGTACTTC. Its protein is CASSLGQAREQYF.

J is TRBJ1-6 and V is TRBV4-1; unclear D gene. V gave up 1 base and J gave up 0 bases, with 7 bases separating them. Germline lookup yields CDR1 MGHRA and CDR2 YSYEKL. The length of the CDR3 is 16 residues. In DNA form, the CDR3 reads TGCGCCAGCAGCCAAGCCGGGAGCTCCTATAATTCACCCCTCCACTTT. This codes for CASSQAGSSYNSPLHF.

The rearrangement joins TRBV7-6 to TRBJ2-7; 12 bases agree with TRBD1. The CDR3 is made up of 14 amino acids. V gave up 5 bases and J gave up 5 bases; unmatched junction bases: 4. Germline CDR1 and CDR2: SGHVS and FNYEAQ. CDR3 sequence: CASSVGQGADEQYF. DNA for the CDR3: TGTGCCAGCAGCGTGGGACAGGGGGCCGACGAGCAGTACTTC. Supplemented by reference TRBV7-6 and TRBJ2-7, the full variable domain reads GAGVSQSPRYKVTKRGQDVALRCDPISGHVSLYWYRQALGQGPEFLTYFNYEAQQDKSGLPNDRFSAERPEGSISTLTIQRTEQRDSAMYRCASSVGQGADEQYFGPGTRLTVT.